Listed below are T cell receptor beta chains from one sample, sequenced in a study of T cells after yellow fever vaccination. TCRdb re-derived calls from the 5' RACE reads in MiXCR, one entry per CDR3 protein. The table includes 450,000 to 600,000 distinct CDR3 sequences, roughly 13% detected once. The sample in question was PBMCs, obtained on the day of the yellow fever booster vaccination. These receptors were collected from a young man who received the YFV17D yellow fever vaccine. Both conserved end residues are part of each CDR3. Fields, in order: clone size, V gene, J gene, D gene, CDR3 protein, CDR3 DNA. A D gene is named only where the DNA matches it firmly. Not every row has a clone size; where given, it reads once, few, many or a size class.

abundance: -; v_gene: TRBV3-1; j_gene: TRBJ2-1; d_gene: -; CDR3aa: CASSLGLEKWDEQFF; CDR3nt: TGTGCCAGCAGCCTTGGACTGGAAAAATGGGATGAGCAGTTCTTC
abundance: -; v_gene: TRBV19; j_gene: TRBJ2-1; d_gene: TRBD2; CDR3aa: CAALAGGNNEQFF; CDR3nt: TGTGCCGCCCTAGCGGGCGGAAACAATGAGCAGTTCTTC
abundance: -; v_gene: TRBV5-1; j_gene: TRBJ1-6; d_gene: -; CDR3aa: CASRAFLAGTADSPLHF; CDR3nt: TGCGCCAGCAGAGCTTTTCTAGCCGGGACGGCGGATTCACCCCTCCACTTT
abundance: few; v_gene: TRBV9; j_gene: TRBJ2-1; d_gene: -; CDR3aa: CASSVVRSPLKYNEQFF; CDR3nt: TGTGCCAGCAGCGTAGTAAGGTCCCCCTTAAAGTACAATGAGCAGTTCTTC
abundance: -; v_gene: TRBV3-1; j_gene: TRBJ2-4; d_gene: -; CDR3aa: CASSQRALRVAKNIQYF; CDR3nt: TGTGCCAGCAGCCAGAGGGCTCTGAGGGTAGCCAAAAACATTCAGTACTTC
abundance: -; v_gene: TRBV20-1; j_gene: TRBJ1-4; d_gene: -; CDR3aa: CSAKGRNEKLFF; CDR3nt: TGCAGTGCTAAAGGACGAAATGAAAAACTGTTTTTT
abundance: few; v_gene: TRBV12-3/TRBV12-4; j_gene: TRBJ1-3; d_gene: -; CDR3aa: CASSLDGLPGNTIYF; CDR3nt: TGTGCCAGCAGTCTCGACGGGCTGCCTGGAAACACCATATATTTT
abundance: few; v_gene: TRBV7-3; j_gene: TRBJ2-1; d_gene: TRBD2; CDR3aa: CASSHGLAGHNEQFF; CDR3nt: TGTGCCAGCTCCCACGGGCTAGCGGGGCACAATGAGCAGTTCTTC
abundance: few; v_gene: TRBV9; j_gene: TRBJ2-1; d_gene: -; CDR3aa: CASSPSVGGHSYNEQFF; CDR3nt: TGTGCCAGCAGCCCCAGTGTGGGCGGCCACTCCTACAATGAGCAGTTCTTC
abundance: few; v_gene: TRBV7-2; j_gene: TRBJ2-3; d_gene: TRBD2; CDR3aa: CASSLASLTAGRTDTQYF; CDR3nt: TGTGCCAGCAGCTTAGCATCGCTGACAGCGGGAAGAACAGATACGCAGTATTTT
abundance: -; v_gene: TRBV7-3; j_gene: TRBJ2-2; d_gene: TRBD2; CDR3aa: CASSGSGRDTGELFF; CDR3nt: TGTGCCAGCAGCGGTAGCGGGAGGGACACCGGGGAGCTGTTTTTT
abundance: few; v_gene: TRBV25-1; j_gene: TRBJ2-1; d_gene: TRBD1; CDR3aa: CASSGTGSSYNEQFF; CDR3nt: TGTGCCAGCAGTGGGACAGGGAGCTCCTACAATGAGCAGTTCTTC
abundance: -; v_gene: TRBV7-2; j_gene: TRBJ2-1; d_gene: -; CDR3aa: CASRGTGSYNEQFF; CDR3nt: TGTGCCAGCAGGGGGACGGGCTCCTACAATGAGCAGTTCTTC
abundance: few; v_gene: TRBV5-4; j_gene: TRBJ2-1; d_gene: TRBD2; CDR3aa: CASSFRGLVDNEQFF; CDR3nt: TGTGCCAGCAGCTTCAGAGGACTAGTCGACAATGAGCAGTTCTTC
abundance: few; v_gene: TRBV5-1; j_gene: TRBJ2-3; d_gene: -; CDR3aa: CASSLAGGSGTDTQYF; CDR3nt: TGCGCCAGCAGCTTGGCCGGAGGATCAGGGACAGATACGCAGTATTTT
abundance: -; v_gene: TRBV5-1; j_gene: TRBJ2-5; d_gene: -; CDR3aa: CASRPGAMSLQETQYF; CDR3nt: TGCGCCAGCAGACCGGGAGCAATGTCACTTCAAGAGACCCAGTACTTC
abundance: few; v_gene: TRBV5-1; j_gene: TRBJ2-2; d_gene: -; CDR3aa: CASSLDPDTGELFF; CDR3nt: TGCGCCAGCAGCTTGGATCCGGACACCGGGGAGCTGTTTTTT
abundance: few; v_gene: TRBV6-1; j_gene: TRBJ2-5; d_gene: -; CDR3aa: CASSENRGSQETQYF; CDR3nt: TGTGCCAGCAGCGAAAATCGGGGGTCTCAAGAGACCCAGTACTTC
abundance: -; v_gene: TRBV18; j_gene: TRBJ1-2; d_gene: -; CDR3aa: CASSPNNYGYTF; CDR3nt: TGTGCCAGCTCACCAAACAACTATGGCTACACCTTC
abundance: -; v_gene: TRBV4-3; j_gene: TRBJ2-3; d_gene: -; CDR3aa: CASSRREGSTDTQYF; CDR3nt: TGCGCCAGCAGCCGTAGAGAAGGCAGCACAGATACGCAGTATTTT
abundance: few; v_gene: TRBV5-1; j_gene: TRBJ1-2; d_gene: -; CDR3aa: CASSLNGGRNYGYTF; CDR3nt: TGCGCCAGCAGCTTGAACGGGGGGCGCAACTATGGCTACACCTTC
abundance: few; v_gene: TRBV27; j_gene: TRBJ2-3; d_gene: -; CDR3aa: CASSWGHTDTQYF; CDR3nt: TGTGCCAGCAGTTGGGGTCACACAGATACGCAGTATTTT
abundance: -; v_gene: TRBV20-1; j_gene: TRBJ2-7; d_gene: -; CDR3aa: CSARDPRRAVYEQYF; CDR3nt: TGCAGTGCTAGAGATCCGAGAAGAGCCGTCTACGAGCAGTACTTC
abundance: few; v_gene: TRBV4-3; j_gene: TRBJ2-3; d_gene: -; CDR3aa: CASSQGLTATDTQYF; CDR3nt: TGCGCCAGCAGCCAAGGACTGACTGCAACAGATACGCAGTATTTT
abundance: few; v_gene: TRBV11-2; j_gene: TRBJ2-2; d_gene: -; CDR3aa: CASRPTRGWDTGELFF; CDR3nt: TGTGCCAGCAGGCCAACTAGGGGGTGGGACACCGGGGAGCTGTTTTTT
abundance: -; v_gene: TRBV6-2/TRBV6-3; j_gene: TRBJ2-5; d_gene: -; CDR3aa: CASTPGGPRAQYF; CDR3nt: TGTGCCAGCACTCCTGGGGGTCCCAGGGCCCAGTACTTC
abundance: -; v_gene: TRBV20-1; j_gene: TRBJ2-5; d_gene: TRBD2; CDR3aa: CSVSGGEVETQYF; CDR3nt: TGCAGTGTCTCGGGAGGGGAGGTGGAGACCCAGTACTTC
abundance: -; v_gene: TRBV12-3/TRBV12-4; j_gene: TRBJ2-1; d_gene: -; CDR3aa: CASKKDGYNEQFF; CDR3nt: TGTGCCAGCAAAAAGGATGGGTACAATGAGCAGTTCTTC
abundance: -; v_gene: TRBV3-1; j_gene: TRBJ2-7; d_gene: -; CDR3aa: CASSQDWADTPYEQYF; CDR3nt: TGTGCCAGCAGCCAAGATTGGGCGGACACCCCCTACGAGCAGTACTTC
abundance: -; v_gene: TRBV5-1; j_gene: TRBJ2-1; d_gene: TRBD2; CDR3aa: CASSLMTSGTYNEQFF; CDR3nt: TGCGCCAGCAGCTTGATGACTAGCGGAACCTACAATGAGCAGTTCTTC
abundance: -; v_gene: TRBV5-5; j_gene: TRBJ2-7; d_gene: -; CDR3aa: CASSLVGGSESCYEQYF; CDR3nt: TGTGCCAGCAGCTTGGTGGGCGGCAGCGAGAGCTGCTACGAGCAGTACTTC
abundance: few; v_gene: TRBV11-2; j_gene: TRBJ2-2; d_gene: -; CDR3aa: CASSGPRVIGELFF; CDR3nt: TGTGCCAGCAGCGGACCCAGGGTAATCGGGGAGCTGTTTTTT
abundance: few; v_gene: TRBV5-1; j_gene: TRBJ2-2; d_gene: -; CDR3aa: CASSDGISTGELFF; CDR3nt: TGCGCCAGCAGCGACGGGATTAGTACCGGGGAGCTGTTTTTT
abundance: few; v_gene: TRBV29-1; j_gene: TRBJ2-7; d_gene: TRBD2; CDR3aa: CSVAGGSSYEQYF; CDR3nt: TGCAGCGTTGCCGGCGGGAGCTCCTACGAGCAGTACTTC
abundance: few; v_gene: TRBV14; j_gene: TRBJ1-1; d_gene: -; CDR3aa: CASSRRSTTFEAFF; CDR3nt: TGTGCCAGCAGCCGCCGCAGCACAACCTTTGAAGCTTTCTTT
abundance: -; v_gene: TRBV18; j_gene: TRBJ1-1; d_gene: -; CDR3aa: CASSPLDEGTEAFF; CDR3nt: TGTGCCAGCTCACCGCTGGACGAAGGCACTGAAGCTTTCTTT
abundance: few; v_gene: TRBV29-1; j_gene: TRBJ1-1; d_gene: -; CDR3aa: CSVGVGGNTEAFF; CDR3nt: TGCAGCGTTGGAGTTGGGGGGAACACTGAAGCTTTCTTT
abundance: few; v_gene: TRBV7-9; j_gene: TRBJ2-1; d_gene: TRBD2; CDR3aa: CASSSDIGTKSYNEQFF; CDR3nt: TGTGCCAGCAGCTCCGACATCGGGACTAAATCCTACAATGAGCAGTTCTTC
abundance: -; v_gene: TRBV24-1; j_gene: TRBJ2-5; d_gene: TRBD2; CDR3aa: CATSGPGGETQYF; CDR3nt: TGTGCCACCAGTGGCCCGGGAGGAGAGACCCAGTACTTC
abundance: few; v_gene: TRBV7-2; j_gene: TRBJ2-7; d_gene: -; CDR3aa: CASSLRVARIYEQYF; CDR3nt: TGTGCCAGCAGCCTCCGGGTAGCGAGAATTTACGAGCAGTACTTC
abundance: many; v_gene: TRBV9; j_gene: TRBJ2-3; d_gene: -; CDR3aa: CASSPQPTDTQYF; CDR3nt: TGTGCCAGCAGCCCCCAACCCACAGATACGCAGTATTTT
abundance: few; v_gene: TRBV21-1; j_gene: TRBJ1-4; d_gene: -; CDR3aa: CASRILPGGPTAVANEKLFF; CDR3nt: TGTGCCAGCAGAATTTTGCCCGGGGGCCCCACAGCGGTCGCTAATGAAAAACTGTTTTTT
abundance: -; v_gene: TRBV11-2; j_gene: TRBJ2-7; d_gene: -; CDR3aa: CASSSWGRGGDEQYF; CDR3nt: TGTGCCAGCAGTTCCTGGGGCAGGGGAGGTGACGAGCAGTACTTC
abundance: -; v_gene: TRBV7-2; j_gene: TRBJ2-3; d_gene: TRBD2; CDR3aa: CASSFTLAGGDTQYF; CDR3nt: TGTGCCAGCAGCTTTACGCTAGCGGGAGGAGATACGCAGTATTTT
abundance: -; v_gene: TRBV3-1; j_gene: TRBJ2-7; d_gene: -; CDR3aa: CASSQERLSLLRDEQYF; CDR3nt: TGTGCCAGCTCCCAAGAGCGACTATCCCTCCTAAGGGACGAGCAGTACTTC
abundance: -; v_gene: TRBV5-1; j_gene: TRBJ2-3; d_gene: TRBD1; CDR3aa: CASSLGGGAADTEYF; CDR3nt: TGCGCCAGCAGCTTGGGAGGGGGCGCGGCAGATACGGAGTATTTT
abundance: few; v_gene: TRBV5-1; j_gene: TRBJ1-5; d_gene: -; CDR3aa: CASSLYGGGNQPQHF; CDR3nt: TGCGCCAGCAGCTTGTATGGGGGCGGCAATCAGCCCCAGCATTTT
abundance: few; v_gene: TRBV12-3/TRBV12-4; j_gene: TRBJ2-1; d_gene: TRBD1; CDR3aa: CASRSTRDRGSRWNEQFF; CDR3nt: TGTGCCAGCAGATCAACTCGGGACAGGGGGAGTCGTTGGAATGAGCAGTTCTTC
abundance: -; v_gene: TRBV15; j_gene: TRBJ2-1; d_gene: TRBD2; CDR3aa: CATSREAGGFSSYNEQFF; CDR3nt: TGTGCCACCAGCAGAGAAGCGGGAGGGTTTAGCTCCTACAATGAGCAGTTCTTC
abundance: few; v_gene: TRBV6-1; j_gene: TRBJ2-2; d_gene: -; CDR3aa: CASTIIKGGELFF; CDR3nt: TGTGCCAGCACCATTATCAAAGGCGGGGAGCTGTTTTTT
abundance: -; v_gene: TRBV27; j_gene: TRBJ2-7; d_gene: -; CDR3aa: CASSLSGGTRSEQYF; CDR3nt: TGTGCCAGCAGTTTATCGGGAGGCACTAGGAGCGAGCAGTACTTC
abundance: many; v_gene: TRBV28; j_gene: TRBJ2-7; d_gene: TRBD2; CDR3aa: CASGTSGIYEQYF; CDR3nt: TGTGCCAGCGGAACTAGCGGGATCTACGAGCAGTACTTC
abundance: -; v_gene: TRBV5-1; j_gene: TRBJ2-7; d_gene: -; CDR3aa: CASSLAQVGGTYEQYF; CDR3nt: TGCGCCAGCAGCTTGGCCCAGGTTGGTGGAACCTACGAGCAGTACTTC
abundance: few; v_gene: TRBV10-3; j_gene: TRBJ1-2; d_gene: TRBD1; CDR3aa: CAISDYGQGTNYGYTF; CDR3nt: TGTGCCATCAGTGATTACGGACAGGGAACTAACTATGGCTACACCTTC
abundance: many; v_gene: TRBV5-1; j_gene: TRBJ2-7; d_gene: -; CDR3aa: CASRMNRDNYEQYF; CDR3nt: TGCGCCAGCAGGATGAACCGGGACAACTACGAGCAGTACTTC